This T cell receptor (beta chain) was recovered during a study of T cell responses to AZD1222 COVID-19 vaccine. Details on this clone: What it binds is unknown.

The CDR3 covers 11 residues. V was shortened by 10 bases and J by 7 bases, with 13 bases between the two germline ends. In germline, CDR1 is MNHNY, CDR2 SVGAGI (reference sequence). Second doses that came at about 4 or about 12 weeks were put together. Findings of the study overall: Clonal diversity may have been underestimated in mostly white British donors.

Sequencing used immunoSEQ multiplex PCR; TCRdb keeps in-frame clones, though not all of them. The sample lists 100,000 to 150,000 clones, about 88% occurring once. The receptor's source is an adult who received the AZD1222 COVID-19 vaccine. The gene calls are TRBV6-6 and TRBJ1-1; maybe TRBD1 (6 bases). Source: peripheral blood, taken 28 days after the second AZD1222 dose. The CDR3 reads CATRGAGEAFF. The CDR3 region has the DNA TGTGCCACTCGGGGGGCGGGTGAAGCTTTCTTT.